One sample yielded the 4 T cell receptor beta chains listed below, sequenced in a study of vaccination effects on CD4 cells after COVID-19. Sequenced by immunoSEQ multiplex PCR; TCRdb stores in-frame clones only, minus some. The data contain tens of thousands of clones, around 74% of them singletons. With the ViraFEST assay, the study expanded antigen-specific CD4+ T cells using viral peptide pools, then sequenced them. CD4+ T cell isolation took place after 10 days of culture. The vaccine recipients had no prior SARS-CoV-2 infection, with negative nucleocapsid antibodies. Their target antigens are unknown. The sequenced sample was CD4+ T cells from PBMCs cultured with HCoV-NL63 spike peptides, obtained before COVID-19 vaccination. These TCRs come from a human donor who received a COVID-19 vaccine.

This chain connects TRBV6-2 or TRBV6-3 to TRBJ2-3; 9 nucleotides align to TRBD1. With 2 bases clipped from V and 4 bases from J, the junction kept 13 bases outside the gene matches. CDR3 length: 18 amino acids. Germline V gene lookup returns CDR1 MNHEY and CDR2 SVGEGT. CDR3: CASSYQIAGQGFSDTQYF. The DNA of the CDR3 is TGTGCCAGCAGTTACCAGATCGCGGGACAGGGTTTCTCAGATACGCAGTATTTT.

The gene calls are TRBV19 and TRBJ1-3, with no clear D. The length of the CDR3 is 15 residues. Germline CDR1 LNHDA, CDR2 SQIVND (reference sequence). V lost 9 bases to trimming and J lost 0 bases, with 15 bases between them. The CDR3 reads CASRTTPASGNTIYF. The CDR3 DNA reads as TGTGCCAGCAGAACCACGCCTGCCTCTGGAAACACCATATATTTT. The entire variable domain, with the rest obtained from reference TRBV19 and TRBJ1-3, is as follows: DGGITQSPKYLFRKEGQNVTLSCEQNLNHDAMYWYRQDPGQGLRLIYYSQIVNDFQKGDIAEGYSVSREKKESFPLTVTSAQKNPTAFYLCASRTTPASGNTIYFGEGSWLTVV.

The chain employs TRBV6-5 and TRBJ2-7; D gene ambiguous. The V gene lost 6 bases and the J gene lost 1 base, with 13 bases spanning the gap. The germline gives CDR1 MNHEY, CDR2 SVGAGI. This CDR3 comprises 14 residues. This CDR3 is CASRVAGVSYEQYV. CDR3 sequence (DNA): TGTGCCAGCAGAGTGGCAGGCGTTTCCTACGAGCAGTACGTC.

The chain is built from TRBV4-1 and TRBJ1-4; 7 nucleotides match TRBD1. V lost 3 bases, J lost 5 bases, and 9 bases stayed unmatched. Germline V gives CDR1 MGHRA, CDR2 YSYEKL. CDR3 length: 16 amino acids. Here the CDR3 reads CASSQVDRAQNEKLFF. The CDR3 region has the DNA TGCGCCAGCAGCCAGGTTGACAGGGCCCAAAATGAAAAACTGTTTTTT.